This T cell receptor (beta chain) comes out of a study of T cells after yellow fever vaccination. Overall study findings and caveats: Clonotypes appearing in both CD4 and CD8 compartments existed, and their share was small. The secondary response was weaker, and its peak arrived faster, on day 5 versus 15.

The germline CDR1 and CDR2 sequences are SNHLY and FYNNEI. The CDR3 spans 14 residues. Unmatched junction bases numbered 6, after V lost 6 bases and J lost 5 bases. Points on this clonotype: Its antigen is currently unknown.

Each CDR3 protein gets one entry after TCRdb re-called the 5' RACE reads with MiXCR. The table lists roughly 260,000 distinct CDR3 sequences, 10% to 15% of them singletons, with roughly 0.5% in the top ten. This rearrangement joins TRBV2 to TRBJ2-5; TRBD1 matches 10 bases. The sequencing here drew on CD4+ T cells sorted from PBMCs, taken 45 days after the yellow fever booster vaccination. The sequence was obtained from a man aged 25 to 45 who received the YFV17D yellow fever vaccine. CDR3 nucleotide sequence: TGTGCCAGCAGGGGGACAGGGGCAGGGGAGACCCAGTACTTC. As protein: CASRGTGAGETQYF.